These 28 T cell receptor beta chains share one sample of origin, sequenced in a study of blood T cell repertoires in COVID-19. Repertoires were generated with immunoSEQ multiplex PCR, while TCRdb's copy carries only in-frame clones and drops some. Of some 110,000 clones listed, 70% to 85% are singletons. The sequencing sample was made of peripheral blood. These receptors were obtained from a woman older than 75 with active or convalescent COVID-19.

The CDR3 DNA sequence: TGTGCCAGCTCACCTTTGGGACAGGGGAACACCGGGGAGCTGTTTTTT. Translation gives CASSPLGQGNTGELFF. The J gene is TRBJ2-2, the V gene TRBV18; the match to TRBD1 covers 9 bases. V trimming: 3 bases; J trimming: 1 base; junction bases outside the gene matches: 3. Germline V CDR1 and CDR2: KGHSH, LQKENI. The CDR3 covers 16 residues.

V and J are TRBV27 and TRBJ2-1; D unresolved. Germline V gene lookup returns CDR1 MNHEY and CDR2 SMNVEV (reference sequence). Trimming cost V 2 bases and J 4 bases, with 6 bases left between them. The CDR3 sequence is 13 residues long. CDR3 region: CASSLAEYNEQFF. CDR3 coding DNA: TGTGCCAGCAGTTTAGCGGAATACAATGAGCAGTTCTTC.

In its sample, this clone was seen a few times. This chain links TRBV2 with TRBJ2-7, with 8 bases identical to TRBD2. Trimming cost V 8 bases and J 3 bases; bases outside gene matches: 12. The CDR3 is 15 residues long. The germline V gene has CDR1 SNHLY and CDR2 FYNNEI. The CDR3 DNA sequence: TGTGCCAGCGGGTCACAAGCGGGAGAGCTCTACGAGCAGTACTTC. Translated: CASGSQAGELYEQYF.

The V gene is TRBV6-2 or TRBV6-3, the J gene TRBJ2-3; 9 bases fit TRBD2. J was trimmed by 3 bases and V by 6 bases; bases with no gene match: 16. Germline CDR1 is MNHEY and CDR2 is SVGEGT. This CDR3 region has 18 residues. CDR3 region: CASSISAGLAGATDTQYF. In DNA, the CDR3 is TGTGCCAGCAGCATCAGCGCTGGTTTAGCGGGGGCTACAGATACGCAGTATTTT.

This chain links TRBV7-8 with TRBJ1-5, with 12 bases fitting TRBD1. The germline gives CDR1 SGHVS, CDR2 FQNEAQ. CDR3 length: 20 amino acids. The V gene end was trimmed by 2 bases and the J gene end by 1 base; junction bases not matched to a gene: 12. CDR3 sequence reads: CASSLNSPGQGAQSNQPQHF. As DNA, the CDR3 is TGTGCCAGCAGCTTAAACTCGCCGGGACAGGGGGCGCAGAGCAATCAGCCCCAGCATTTT.

CDR3 bases: TGTGCCAGTAGTATTCAAAGCGGGGAAGCGTTAGATACGCAGTATTTT. Its translation: CASSIQSGEALDTQYF. This rearrangement joins TRBV19 to TRBJ2-3; 7 nucleotides align to TRBD2. The CDR3 consists of 16 residues. Germline values: CDR1 LNHDA, CDR2 SQIVND (reference sequence). V dropped 3 bases and J dropped 5; count of bases not matched to a gene: 11.

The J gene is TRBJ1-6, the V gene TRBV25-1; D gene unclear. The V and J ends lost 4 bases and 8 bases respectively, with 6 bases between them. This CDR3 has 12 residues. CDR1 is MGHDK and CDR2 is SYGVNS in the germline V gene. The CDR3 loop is CASSVQDSPLHF. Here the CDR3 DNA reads TGTGCCAGCAGTGTCCAGGATTCACCCCTCCACTTT.

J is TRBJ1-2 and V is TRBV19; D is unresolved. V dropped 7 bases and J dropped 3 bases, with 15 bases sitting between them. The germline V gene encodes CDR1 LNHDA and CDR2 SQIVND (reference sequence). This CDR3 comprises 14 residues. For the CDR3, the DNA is TGTGCCAGTAATGGCGGTACTCGCGACTATGGCTACACCTTC. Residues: CASNGGTRDYGYTF.

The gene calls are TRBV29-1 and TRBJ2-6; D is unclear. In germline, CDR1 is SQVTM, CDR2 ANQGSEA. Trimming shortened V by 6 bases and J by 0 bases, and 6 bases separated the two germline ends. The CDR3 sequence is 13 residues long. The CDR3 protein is CSVYDSGANVLTF. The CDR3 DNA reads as TGCAGCGTCTATGACTCTGGGGCCAACGTCCTGACTTTC.

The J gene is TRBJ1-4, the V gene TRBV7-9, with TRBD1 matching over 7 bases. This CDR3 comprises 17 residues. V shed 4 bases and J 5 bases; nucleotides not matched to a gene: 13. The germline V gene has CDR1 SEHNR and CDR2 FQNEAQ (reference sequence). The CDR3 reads CASSSLRTGRSNEKLFF. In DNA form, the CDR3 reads TGTGCCAGCAGCTCTCTTAGGACAGGTAGATCCAATGAAAAACTGTTTTTT.

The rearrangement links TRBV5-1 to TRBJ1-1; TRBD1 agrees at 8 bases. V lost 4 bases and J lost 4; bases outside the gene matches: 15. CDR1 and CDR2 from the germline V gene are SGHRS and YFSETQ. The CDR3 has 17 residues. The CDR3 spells CASSVRQGSIEGTEAFF. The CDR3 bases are TGCGCCAGCAGCGTCCGACAGGGGAGTATCGAGGGCACTGAAGCTTTCTTT. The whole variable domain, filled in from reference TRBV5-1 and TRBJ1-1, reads KAGVTQTPRYLIKTRGQQVTLSCSPISGHRSVSWYQQTPGQGLQFLFEYFSETQRNKGNFPGRFSGRQFSNSRSEMNVSTLELGDSALYLCASSVRQGSIEGTEAFFGQGTRLTVV.

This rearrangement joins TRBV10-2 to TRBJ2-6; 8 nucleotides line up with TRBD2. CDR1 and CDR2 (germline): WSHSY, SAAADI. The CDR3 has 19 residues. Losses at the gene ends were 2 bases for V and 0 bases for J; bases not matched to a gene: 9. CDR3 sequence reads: CASSEPARGGLSGANVLTF. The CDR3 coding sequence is TGCGCCAGCAGTGAGCCGGCCCGGGGGGGACTCTCTGGGGCCAACGTCCTGACTTTC.

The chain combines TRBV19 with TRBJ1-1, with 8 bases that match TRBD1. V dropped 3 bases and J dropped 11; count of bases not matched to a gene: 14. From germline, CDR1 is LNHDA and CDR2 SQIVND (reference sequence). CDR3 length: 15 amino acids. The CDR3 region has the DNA TGTGCCAGTAGTATCCCGGGACAGGTATTTTTCGGGGCTTTCTTT. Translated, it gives CASSIPGQVFFGAFF.

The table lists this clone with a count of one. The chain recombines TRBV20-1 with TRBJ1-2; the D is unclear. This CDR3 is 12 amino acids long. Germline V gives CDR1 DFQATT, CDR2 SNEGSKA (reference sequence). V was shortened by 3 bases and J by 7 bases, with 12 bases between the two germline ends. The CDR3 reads CSASRFDSGYTF. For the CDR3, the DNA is TGCAGTGCTAGTCGATTCGATAGTGGCTACACCTTC.

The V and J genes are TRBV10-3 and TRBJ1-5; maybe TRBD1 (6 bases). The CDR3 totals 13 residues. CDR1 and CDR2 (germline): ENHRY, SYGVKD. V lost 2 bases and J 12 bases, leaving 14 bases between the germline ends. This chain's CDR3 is CAISEVGTGYQHF. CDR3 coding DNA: TGTGCCATCAGTGAGGTGGGCACAGGGTACCAGCATTTT.

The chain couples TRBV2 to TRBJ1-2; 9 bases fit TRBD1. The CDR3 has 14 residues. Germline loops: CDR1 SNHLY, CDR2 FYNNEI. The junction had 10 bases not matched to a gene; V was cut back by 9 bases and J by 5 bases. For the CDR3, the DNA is TGTGCCAGAGTCATACAGGGGGCTGGATATGGCTACACCTTC. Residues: CARVIQGAGYGYTF.

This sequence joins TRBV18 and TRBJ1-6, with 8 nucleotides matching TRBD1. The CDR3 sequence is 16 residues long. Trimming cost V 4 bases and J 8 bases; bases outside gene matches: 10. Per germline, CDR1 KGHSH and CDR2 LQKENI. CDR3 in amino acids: CASSRGTGGIDSPLHF. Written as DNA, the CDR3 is TGTGCCAGCTCACGGGGAACAGGGGGTATAGATTCACCCCTCCACTTT.

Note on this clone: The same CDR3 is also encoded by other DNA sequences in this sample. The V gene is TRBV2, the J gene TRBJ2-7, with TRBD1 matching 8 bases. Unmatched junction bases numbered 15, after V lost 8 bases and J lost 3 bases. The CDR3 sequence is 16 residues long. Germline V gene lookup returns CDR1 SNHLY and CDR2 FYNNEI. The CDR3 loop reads CASEGSEQGEGYEQYF. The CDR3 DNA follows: TGTGCCAGCGAGGGGTCCGAACAGGGGGAAGGCTACGAGCAGTACTTC.

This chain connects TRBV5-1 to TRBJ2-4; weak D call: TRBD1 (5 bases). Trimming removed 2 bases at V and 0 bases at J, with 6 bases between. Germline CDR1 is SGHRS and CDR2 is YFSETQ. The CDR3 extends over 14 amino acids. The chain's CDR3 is CASSFDRAKNIQYF. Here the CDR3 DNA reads TGCGCCAGCAGCTTCGACAGAGCCAAAAACATTCAGTACTTC. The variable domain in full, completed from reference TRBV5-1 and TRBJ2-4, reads KAGVTQTPRYLIKTRGQQVTLSCSPISGHRSVSWYQQTPGQGLQFLFEYFSETQRNKGNFPGRFSGRQFSNSRSEMNVSTLELGDSALYLCASSFDRAKNIQYFGAGTRLSVL.

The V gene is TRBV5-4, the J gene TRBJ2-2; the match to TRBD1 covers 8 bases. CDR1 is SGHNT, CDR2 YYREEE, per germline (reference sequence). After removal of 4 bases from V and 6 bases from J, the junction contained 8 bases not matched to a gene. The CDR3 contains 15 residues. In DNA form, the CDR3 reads TGTGCCAGCAGCAAACGACAGGGGCGTTCCGGGGAGCTGTTTTTT. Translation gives CASSKRQGRSGELFF.

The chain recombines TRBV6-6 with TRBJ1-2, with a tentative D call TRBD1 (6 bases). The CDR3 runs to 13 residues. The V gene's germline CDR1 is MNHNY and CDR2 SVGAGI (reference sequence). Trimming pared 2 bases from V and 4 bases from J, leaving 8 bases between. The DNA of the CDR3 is TGTGCCAGCAGTTACCCGGACAGCTATGGCTACACCTTC. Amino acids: CASSYPDSYGYTF.

CDR3 nucleotide sequence: TGTGCCAGCAGTTTACGAGGGACTAGCGGGAGGAGGTACCAAGAGACCCAGTACTTC. Its translation is CASSLRGTSGRRYQETQYF. The chain has TRBV27 and TRBJ2-5, with 15 bases fitting TRBD2. Germline V gene lookup returns CDR1 MNHEY and CDR2 SMNVEV (reference sequence). V dropped 2 bases and J dropped 0; count of bases not matched to a gene: 7. This CDR3 has 19 amino acids.

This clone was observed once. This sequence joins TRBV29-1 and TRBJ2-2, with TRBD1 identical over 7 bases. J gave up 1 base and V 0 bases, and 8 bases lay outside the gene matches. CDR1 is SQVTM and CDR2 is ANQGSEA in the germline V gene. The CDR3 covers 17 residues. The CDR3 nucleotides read TGCAGCGTTGAAGATTTGACAGGGTGGGGGAACACCGGGGAGCTGTTTTTT. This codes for CSVEDLTGWGNTGELFF.

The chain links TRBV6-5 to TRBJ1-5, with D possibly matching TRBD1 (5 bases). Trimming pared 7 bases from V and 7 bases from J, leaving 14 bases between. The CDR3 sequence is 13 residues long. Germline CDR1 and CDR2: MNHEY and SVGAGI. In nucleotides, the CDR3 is TGTGCCAGCATGGGGGGAATTGGGCAGCCCCAGCATTTT. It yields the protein CASMGGIGQPQHF.

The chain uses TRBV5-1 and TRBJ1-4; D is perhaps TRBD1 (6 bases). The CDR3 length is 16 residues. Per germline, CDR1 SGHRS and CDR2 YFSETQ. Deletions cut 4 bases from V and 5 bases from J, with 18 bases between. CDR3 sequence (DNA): TGCGCCAGCAGCCCCGGGCCGGGGGGCGCAAATGAAAAACTGTTTTTT. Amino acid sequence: CASSPGPGGANEKLFF.

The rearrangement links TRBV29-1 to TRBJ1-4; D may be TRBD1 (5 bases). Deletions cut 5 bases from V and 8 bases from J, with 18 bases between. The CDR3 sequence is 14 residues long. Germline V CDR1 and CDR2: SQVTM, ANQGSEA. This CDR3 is CSVSLGPGNEKLFF. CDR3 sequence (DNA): TGCAGCGTTTCCCTCGGGCCAGGGAACGAAAAACTGTTTTTT.

CDR3 DNA: TGTGCCAGCAGCTCGAAGACAGGGGGCGGCTATGAAAAACTGTTTTTT. It encodes CASSSKTGGGYEKLFF. The rearrangement links TRBV7-9 to TRBJ1-4; TRBD1 matches at 10 bases. J lost 6 bases, V lost 4 bases, and 8 bases had no gene match. This CDR3 has 16 amino acids. From germline, CDR1 is SEHNR and CDR2 FQNEAQ (reference sequence).

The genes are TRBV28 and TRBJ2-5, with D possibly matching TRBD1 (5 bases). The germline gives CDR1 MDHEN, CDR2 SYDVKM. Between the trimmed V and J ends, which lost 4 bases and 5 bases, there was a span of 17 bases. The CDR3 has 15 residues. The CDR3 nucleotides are TGTGCCAGCAGTTGGGGCAGGTCCGTCAGGGAGACCCAGTACTTC. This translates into CASSWGRSVRETQYF.